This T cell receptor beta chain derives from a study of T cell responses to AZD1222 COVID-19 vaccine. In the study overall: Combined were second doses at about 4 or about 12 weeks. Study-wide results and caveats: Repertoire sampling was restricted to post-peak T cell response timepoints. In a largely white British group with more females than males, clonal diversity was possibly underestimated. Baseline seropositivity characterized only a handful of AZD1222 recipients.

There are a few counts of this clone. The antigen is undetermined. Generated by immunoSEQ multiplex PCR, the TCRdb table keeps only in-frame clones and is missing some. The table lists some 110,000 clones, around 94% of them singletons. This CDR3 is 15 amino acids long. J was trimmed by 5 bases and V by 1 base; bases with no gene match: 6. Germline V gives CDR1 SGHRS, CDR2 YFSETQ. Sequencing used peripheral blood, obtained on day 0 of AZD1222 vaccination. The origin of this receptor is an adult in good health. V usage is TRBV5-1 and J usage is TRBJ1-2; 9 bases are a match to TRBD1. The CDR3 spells CASSLSGQGVYGYTF. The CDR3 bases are TGCGCCAGCAGCTTGTCGGGACAGGGAGTTTATGGCTACACCTTC.